This TCR beta chain derives from a study of blood T cell repertoires in COVID-19. Overall study: COVID-19 samples collected from the United States, Italy and Spain covered acute and convalescent phases. The cDNA or gDNA used as material had been derived from T cells, B-cell-depleted T cells, or PBMCs.

Per the authors' pipeline: The authors estimated nucleated cell counts from reference gene primer amplification. Method: immunoSEQ multiplex PCR; TCRdb's copy keeps in-frame clones and lacks some. V and J calls and clone size follow that table, whereas D and trimming were derived from the DNA. The sample yields 220,000 or so clones, about 85% seen once. The CDR3 extends over 15 amino acids. CDR1 LNHDA and CDR2 SQIVND come from the germline V gene (reference sequence). V shed 5 bases, J shed 5 bases, and the junction held 8 bases outside the gene matches. Sequencing input: peripheral blood. The gene calls are TRBV19 and TRBJ1-4; 7 bases match TRBD1. The TCR was taken from a man over 45 who had recovered from COVID-19. CDR3 in amino acids: CASSSTGTANEKLFF. CDR3 nucleotide sequence: TGTGCCAGTAGTTCCACCGGGACAGCGAATGAAAAACTGTTTTTT.